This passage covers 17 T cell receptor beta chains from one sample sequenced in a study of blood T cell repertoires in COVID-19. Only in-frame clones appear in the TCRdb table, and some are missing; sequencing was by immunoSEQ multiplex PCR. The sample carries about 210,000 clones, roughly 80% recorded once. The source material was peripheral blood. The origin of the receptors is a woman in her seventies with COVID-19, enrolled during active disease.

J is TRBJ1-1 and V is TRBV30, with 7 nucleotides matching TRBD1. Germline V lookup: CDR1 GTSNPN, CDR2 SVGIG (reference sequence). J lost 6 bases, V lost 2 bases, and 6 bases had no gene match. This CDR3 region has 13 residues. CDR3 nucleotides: TGTGCCTGGAGTCCAGTTGGGACAGCTGAAGCTTTCTTT. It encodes CAWSPVGTAEAFF.

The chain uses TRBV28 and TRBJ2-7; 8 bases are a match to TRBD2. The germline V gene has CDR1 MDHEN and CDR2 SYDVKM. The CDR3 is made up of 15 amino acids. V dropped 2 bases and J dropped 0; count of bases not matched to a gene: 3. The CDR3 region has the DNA TGTGCCAGCAGTTTACGCGGGAGGAGCTCCTACGAGCAGTACTTC. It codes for CASSLRGRSSYEQYF. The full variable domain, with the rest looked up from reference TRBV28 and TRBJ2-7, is DVKVTQSSRYLVKRTGEKVFLECVQDMDHENMFWYRQDPGLGLRLIYFSYDVKMKEKGDIPEGYSVSREKKERFSLILESASTNQTSMYLCASSLRGRSSYEQYFGPGTRLTVT.

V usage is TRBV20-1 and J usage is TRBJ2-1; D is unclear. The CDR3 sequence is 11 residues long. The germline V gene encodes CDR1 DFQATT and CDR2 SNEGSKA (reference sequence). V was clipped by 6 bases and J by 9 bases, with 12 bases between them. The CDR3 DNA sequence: TGCAGTGCCGGCGGAGTAAGTGAGCAGTTCTTC. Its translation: CSAGGVSEQFF.

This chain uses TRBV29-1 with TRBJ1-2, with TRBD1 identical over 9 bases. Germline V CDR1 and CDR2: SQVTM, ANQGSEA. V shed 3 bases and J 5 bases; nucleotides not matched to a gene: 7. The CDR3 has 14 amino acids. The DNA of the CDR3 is TGCAGCGTTGAGCCAACAGGGGGCGCGTATGGCTACACCTTC. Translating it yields CSVEPTGGAYGYTF.

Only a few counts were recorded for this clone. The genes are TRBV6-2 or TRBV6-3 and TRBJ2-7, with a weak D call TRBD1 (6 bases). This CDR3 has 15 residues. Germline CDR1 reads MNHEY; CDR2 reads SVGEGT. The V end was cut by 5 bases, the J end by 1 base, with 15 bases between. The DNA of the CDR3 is TGTGCCAGCAGTCTCCAACAGGGTTTTTCCTACGAGCAGTACTTC. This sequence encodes CASSLQQGFSYEQYF.

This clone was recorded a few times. The CDR3 spells CATSRDDRTGSRLYEQYF. The CDR3 DNA sequence: TGTGCCACCAGCAGAGATGACCGAACAGGTTCTCGGCTCTACGAGCAGTACTTC. The chain links TRBV15 to TRBJ2-7; D perhaps matches TRBD1 (5 bases). The germline CDR1 and CDR2 sequences are LNHNV and YYDKDF (reference sequence). This CDR3 has 18 amino acids. Trimming removed 0 bases at V and 3 bases at J, with 21 bases between. The full variable domain, its missing parts supplied by reference TRBV15 and TRBJ2-7, is DAMVIQNPRYQVTQFGKPVTLSCSQTLNHNVMYWYQQKSSQAPKLLFHYYDKDFNNEADTPDNFQSRRPNTSFCFLDIRSPGLGDTAMYLCATSRDDRTGSRLYEQYFGPGTRLTVT.

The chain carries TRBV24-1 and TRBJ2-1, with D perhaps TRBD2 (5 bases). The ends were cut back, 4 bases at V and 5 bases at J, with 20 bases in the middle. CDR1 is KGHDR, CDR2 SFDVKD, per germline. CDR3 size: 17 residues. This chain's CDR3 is CATSERAAAGRDNEQFF. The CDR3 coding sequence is TGTGCCACCAGTGAGAGGGCAGCCGCGGGTAGGGACAATGAGCAGTTCTTC.

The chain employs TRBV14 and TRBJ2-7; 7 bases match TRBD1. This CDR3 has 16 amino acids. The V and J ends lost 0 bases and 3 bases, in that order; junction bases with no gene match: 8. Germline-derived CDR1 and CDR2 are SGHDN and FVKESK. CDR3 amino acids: CASSQDGDRANYEQYF. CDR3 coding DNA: TGTGCCAGCAGCCAAGATGGAGACAGGGCTAACTACGAGCAGTACTTC.

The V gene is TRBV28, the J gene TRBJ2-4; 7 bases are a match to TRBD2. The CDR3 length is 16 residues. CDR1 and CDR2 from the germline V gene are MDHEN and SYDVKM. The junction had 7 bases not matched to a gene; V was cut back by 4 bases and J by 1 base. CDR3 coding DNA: TGTGCCAGCAGTTCCTTGGGGGGGATGGCCAAAAACATTCAGTACTTC. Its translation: CASSSLGGMAKNIQYF.

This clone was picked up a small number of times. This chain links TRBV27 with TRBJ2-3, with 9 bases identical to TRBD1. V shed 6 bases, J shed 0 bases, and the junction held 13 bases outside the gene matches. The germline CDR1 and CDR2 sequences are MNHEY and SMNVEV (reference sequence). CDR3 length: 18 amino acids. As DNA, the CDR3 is TGTGCCAGCAGGATTGTTTTTAGGACAGGGGCTAGCACAGATACGCAGTATTTT. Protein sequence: CASRIVFRTGASTDTQYF.

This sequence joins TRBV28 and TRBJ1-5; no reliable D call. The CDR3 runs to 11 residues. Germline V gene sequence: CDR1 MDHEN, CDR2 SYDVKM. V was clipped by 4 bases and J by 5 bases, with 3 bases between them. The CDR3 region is CASSSDQPQHF. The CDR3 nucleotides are TGTGCCAGCAGTTCCGATCAGCCCCAGCATTTT.

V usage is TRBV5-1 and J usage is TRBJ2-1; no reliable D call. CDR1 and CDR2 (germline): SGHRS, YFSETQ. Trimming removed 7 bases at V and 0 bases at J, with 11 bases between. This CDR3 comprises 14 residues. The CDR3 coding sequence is TGCGCCAGCCAATTGGCGGACTCCTACAATGAGCAGTTCTTC. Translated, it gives CASQLADSYNEQFF.

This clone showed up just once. The CDR3 DNA reads TGTGCCAGCAGCTTAGTTCCAGTGCTTAGCAATCAGCCCCAGCATTTT. Amino acid sequence: CASSLVPVLSNQPQHF. The chain has TRBV5-5 and TRBJ1-5; D is unclear. The V gene's germline CDR1 is SGHKS and CDR2 YYEKEE (reference sequence). This CDR3 has 16 residues. Trimming cost V 2 bases and J 0 bases, with 12 bases left between them.

DNA of the CDR3: TGTGCCAGCGCTCGGGCACAGGCGAACACCGGGGAGCTGTTTTTT. It encodes CASARAQANTGELFF. This chain joins TRBV6-5 and TRBJ2-2, with D tentatively TRBD1 (5 bases). Germline V gene data show CDR1 as MNHEY and CDR2 as SVGAGI. The CDR3 has 15 amino acids. The V end lost 8 bases, the J end lost 0 bases, and 13 bases lay between the germline ends.

CDR3 bases: TGTGCCAGCATGCGAGCCTACGAGCAGTACTTC. This gives the protein CASMRAYEQYF. This rearrangement joins TRBV12-3 or TRBV12-4 to TRBJ2-7; D is unclear. Trimming left V 7 bases short and J 2 bases short, with 6 bases between. The CDR3 extends over 11 amino acids.

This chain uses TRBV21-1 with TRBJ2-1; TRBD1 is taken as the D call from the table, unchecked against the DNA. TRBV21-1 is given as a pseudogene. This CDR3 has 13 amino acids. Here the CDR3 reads CASSTTGGKEQFF. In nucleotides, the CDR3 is TGTGCCAGCAGCACCACAGGGGGCAAGGAGCAGTTCTTC.

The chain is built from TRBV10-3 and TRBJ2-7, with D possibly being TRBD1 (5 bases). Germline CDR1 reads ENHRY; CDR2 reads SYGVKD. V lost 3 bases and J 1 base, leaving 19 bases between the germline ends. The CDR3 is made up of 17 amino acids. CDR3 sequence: CAISDHRSVPPSYEQYF. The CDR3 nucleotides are TGTGCCATCAGTGATCACAGGTCTGTACCCCCTTCCTACGAGCAGTACTTC.